The 24 T cell receptor beta chains reported below all come from one sample, sequenced in a study of blood T cells in healthy people across ages. A sample-barcoded 5' primer and a J-beta primer mix were used in a second PCR of roughly 7 to 12 cycles. TCRdb re-called the 5' RACE reads with MiXCR, one entry per CDR3 protein. The top ten hold over 20% of the sample, which has nearly 1 million distinct CDR3 sequences, roughly half seen once. Sequenced material: blood. These receptors all stem from a woman aged 55 to 70 in good health.

This clonotype has just a few counts. J is TRBJ2-7 and V is TRBV20-1, with 10 bases matching TRBD2. There are 13 residues in the CDR3. J lost 4 bases, V lost 4 bases, and 4 bases had no gene match. Germline CDR1 and CDR2: DFQATT and SNEGSKA (reference sequence). The DNA for the CDR3 is TGCAGTGCTAACGGACTAGCGGAATACGAGCAGTACTTC. It encodes CSANGLAEYEQYF.

The gene calls are TRBV28 and TRBJ2-1; possibly TRBD2 for D (5 bases). The CDR3 is 17 amino acids. V lost 5 bases, J lost 0 bases, and 17 bases lay in between. Germline V gene data show CDR1 as MDHEN and CDR2 as SYDVKM. CDR3 DNA: TGTGCCAGCAGTCACGAATTAGCGCGACGCTCCTACAATGAGCAGTTCTTC. Protein: CASSHELARRSYNEQFF.

This clonotype was found once. The V and J genes are TRBV6-2 or TRBV6-3 and TRBJ2-7; TRBD2 might be the D (5 bases). V was cut by 6 bases and J by 5 bases, with 23 bases left in between. This CDR3 spans 16 amino acids. CDR1 and CDR2 (germline): MNHEY, SVGEGT. CDR3 in amino acids: CASRAPQRVQLDEQYF. CDR3 in DNA: TGTGCCAGCAGGGCCCCTCAGAGGGTCCAATTGGACGAGCAGTACTTC.

This clonotype was observed a handful of times. The gene calls are TRBV7-2 and TRBJ2-3, with 7 bases fitting TRBD1. The CDR3 runs 16 residues. CDR1 SGHTA and CDR2 FQGNSA come from the germline V gene. Trimming cost V 5 bases and J 0 bases; bases outside gene matches: 8. CDR3 sequence: CASSGPEGASTDTQYF. The CDR3 DNA reads as TGTGCCAGCAGCGGCCCCGAGGGGGCTAGCACAGATACGCAGTATTTT.

This clonotype appeared a few times. The chain combines TRBV7-2 with TRBJ2-1, with D possibly TRBD2 on 5 matching bases. The CDR3 runs 14 residues. The germline V gene has CDR1 SGHTA and CDR2 FQGNSA. V lost 2 bases to trimming and J lost 3 bases, with 8 bases between them. CDR3 in DNA: TGTGCCAGCAGCTTAAGTCGGGACTACAATGAGCAGTTCTTC. Protein: CASSLSRDYNEQFF.

V is TRBV7-2 and J is TRBJ2-1; TRBD2 agrees at 13 bases. CDR1 and CDR2 from the germline V gene are SGHTA and FQGNSA. The CDR3 is made up of 18 amino acids. The V gene end was trimmed by 5 bases and the J gene end by 4 bases; junction bases not matched to a gene: 11. The CDR3 sequence is CASSKGLAGADRYNEQFF. CDR3 nucleotides: TGTGCCAGCAGCAAAGGACTAGCGGGAGCCGACCGTTACAATGAGCAGTTCTTC.

As concerns this clonotype: The junction differs from germline at one of its ends, possibly a read error. The CDR3 here is CAGSPEGDPRLDEQFF. The CDR3 coding sequence is TGTGCCGGCAGCCCTGAGGGGGACCCCCGCCTGGATGAGCAGTTCTTC. The rearrangement uses TRBV7-2 and TRBJ2-1; maybe TRBD1 (6 bases). CDR1 SGHTA and CDR2 FQGNSA come from the germline V gene. CDR3 length equals 16 residues.

The chain joins TRBV28 to TRBJ1-1, with D unclear. Germline-derived CDR1 and CDR2 are MDHEN and SYDVKM. The CDR3 runs to 15 residues. V lost 5 bases and J lost 1, with 14 bases in between. In DNA, the CDR3 is TGTGCCAGCAGTCAAAGTGGACCAACGAACACTGAAGCTTTCTTT. Translating it yields CASSQSGPTNTEAFF.

The rearrangement uses TRBV29-1 and TRBJ2-3; D is possibly TRBD1 (5 bases). This CDR3 has 15 amino acids. The V gene's germline CDR1 is SQVTM and CDR2 ANQGSEA. V was clipped by 4 bases and J by 2 bases, with 16 bases between them. In DNA form, the CDR3 reads TGCAGCGTTGTTGTAGGGGCGAATCCCACAGATACGCAGTATTTT. Its protein is CSVVVGANPTDTQYF.

The chain carries TRBV20-1 and TRBJ2-1; D unclear. This CDR3 contains 15 residues. Trimming cost V 3 bases and J 0 bases, with 12 bases left between them. Germline V gives CDR1 DFQATT, CDR2 SNEGSKA (reference sequence). The chain's CDR3 is CSASRPGSSYNEQFF. CDR3 DNA: TGCAGTGCTAGTCGTCCGGGCAGCTCCTACAATGAGCAGTTCTTC.

The chain couples TRBV6-2 or TRBV6-3 to TRBJ2-2; unclear D gene. In germline, CDR1 is MNHEY, CDR2 SVGEGT. Trimming removed 2 bases from V and 0 bases from J, with 7 bases in between. The CDR3 length is 15 residues. CDR3 DNA sequence: TGTGCCAGCAGTTACGTGAGCTCGAACACCGGGGAGCTGTTTTTT. Its translation: CASSYVSSNTGELFF.

The rearrangement links TRBV10-3 to TRBJ2-7, with TRBD1 matching over 8 bases. This CDR3 has 14 amino acids. Germline loops: CDR1 ENHRY, CDR2 SYGVKD. J gave up 3 bases and V 8 bases, and 9 bases lay outside the gene matches. Here the CDR3 DNA reads TGTGCCATCCGGGGCCAGGGGGCGGTCTACGAGCAGTACTTC. Its protein product is CAIRGQGAVYEQYF.

In this sample, this clonotype turned up a few times. The V and J genes are TRBV12-3 or TRBV12-4 and TRBJ2-2; tentatively, D is TRBD1 (5 bases). The CDR3 is 15 amino acids. Trimming pared 3 bases from V and 5 bases from J, leaving 13 bases between. CDR3 sequence: CASSFQQVGTGELFF. CDR3 sequence (DNA): TGTGCCAGCAGTTTCCAACAGGTTGGGACCGGGGAGCTGTTTTTT.

This chain uses TRBV20-1 with TRBJ2-1; 7 nucleotides match TRBD2. CDR1 and CDR2 (germline): DFQATT, SNEGSKA (reference sequence). The CDR3 spans 12 residues. CDR3 region: CSGPPAGREQFF. In DNA form, the CDR3 reads TGCAGCGGGCCTCCAGCGGGACGAGAGCAGTTCTTC.

The table lists this clonotype with a few counts. This chain uses TRBV5-1 with TRBJ2-3, with D possibly TRBD2 on 5 matching bases. CDR1 and CDR2 (germline): SGHRS, YFSETQ. The V end was cut by 5 bases, the J end by 8 bases, with 12 bases between. This CDR3 has 12 amino acids. CDR3 nucleotides: TGCGCCAGCAGTGAACCCGCGGGTACGCAGTATTTT. Its protein is CASSEPAGTQYF.

Of note for this clonotype: A read error may account for a junction end that differs from germline. This chain joins TRBV29-1 and TRBJ2-5, with D hard to call. Germline V gives CDR1 SQVTM, CDR2 ANQGSEA. The CDR3 is made up of 13 amino acids. CDR3 DNA: TGCAGCGCGCAATCTGGCGTAAAAGAGACTCAGTACTTC. Amino acid sequence: CSAQSGVKETQYF.

The chain has TRBV5-1 and TRBJ2-1; tentative D call: TRBD2 (5 bases). The CDR3 contains 14 residues. The ends were cut back, 2 bases at V and 3 bases at J, with 9 bases in the middle. Germline lookup yields CDR1 SGHRS and CDR2 YFSETQ. In DNA form, the CDR3 reads TGCGCCAGCAGCTTTCGACGGGACTACAATGAGCAGTTCTTC. Its translation: CASSFRRDYNEQFF. Variable domain in full (rest from reference TRBV5-1 and TRBJ2-1): KAGVTQTPRYLIKTRGQQVTLSCSPISGHRSVSWYQQTPGQGLQFLFEYFSETQRNKGNFPGRFSGRQFSNSRSEMNVSTLELGDSALYLCASSFRRDYNEQFFGPGTRLTVL.

This clonotype was seen a few times. The rearrangement links TRBV28 to TRBJ2-5; D could derive from TRBD1 or TRBD2 (5 bases each). Germline CDR1 reads MDHEN; CDR2 reads SYDVKM. Trimming removed 7 bases from V and 1 base from J, with 22 bases in between. The CDR3 spans 17 residues. The CDR3 DNA follows: TGTGCCAGCACCGTCCCGCAGGGACCTATTTTCCAAGAGACCCAGTACTTC. It codes for CASTVPQGPIFQETQYF. Full variable domain (remainder filled in from reference TRBV28 and TRBJ2-5): DVKVTQSSRYLVKRTGEKVFLECVQDMDHENMFWYRQDPGLGLRLIYFSYDVKMKEKGDIPEGYSVSREKKERFSLILESASTNQTSMYLCASTVPQGPIFQETQYFGPGTRLLVL.

For this clonotype: The junction and the germline gene differ at one end; a read error may be behind it. V gene TRBV4-3 combines with J gene TRBJ2-1, with TRBD2 matching over 7 bases. The CDR3 extends over 17 amino acids. Germline V gene data show CDR1 as LGHNA and CDR2 as YSLEER. CDR3 nucleotides: TGCGTCAGCAGCCAAGATAGAGGCGGGAGAGGATACAATGAGCAGTTCTTC. Its protein product is CVSSQDRGGRGYNEQFF.

The chain employs TRBV28 and TRBJ2-3; 9 bases match TRBD2. The CDR3 spans 16 residues. With V trimmed by 2 bases and J by 4 bases, 7 bases remained unmatched. Per the germline V gene, CDR1 is MDHEN and CDR2 is SYDVKM. The CDR3 DNA follows: TGTGCCAGCAGTTTACCCGGGGTAGCGGGAGCAGATACGCAGTATTTT. Protein sequence: CASSLPGVAGADTQYF. The whole variable domain, filled in from reference TRBV28 and TRBJ2-3, reads DVKVTQSSRYLVKRTGEKVFLECVQDMDHENMFWYRQDPGLGLRLIYFSYDVKMKEKGDIPEGYSVSREKKERFSLILESASTNQTSMYLCASSLPGVAGADTQYFGPGTRLTVL.

The rearrangement links TRBV20-1 to TRBJ2-2; D gene ambiguous. From germline, CDR1 is DFQATT and CDR2 SNEGSKA (reference sequence). Trimming took off 5 bases at V and 1 base at J, with 14 bases between the two ends. The CDR3 runs 15 residues. In DNA form, the CDR3 reads TGCAGTGCTGTGAACAGTGGGGAGAACACCGGGGAGCTGTTTTTT. This codes for CSAVNSGENTGELFF.

The V call is TRBV7-2, the J call TRBJ1-1; 11 bases match TRBD1. The V and J ends lost 5 bases and 7 bases, in that order; junction bases with no gene match: 12. Per the germline V gene, CDR1 is SGHTA and CDR2 is FQGNSA. The length of the CDR3 is 16 residues. Here the CDR3 reads CASSPRGQGALSEAFF. CDR3 DNA sequence: TGTGCCAGCAGCCCCCGAGGACAGGGGGCCCTAAGTGAAGCTTTCTTT.

This rearrangement joins TRBV7-8 to TRBJ1-4; D not resolved. Germline CDR1 is SGHVS and CDR2 is FQNEAQ. The germline V and J ends were trimmed by 4 bases and 3 bases, with 12 bases remaining between them. This CDR3 comprises 15 residues. CDR3 DNA sequence: TGTGCCAGCAGCTCCCAGCTGTCACCTAATGAAAAACTGTTTTTT. It specifies CASSSQLSPNEKLFF.

The V gene is TRBV9, the J gene TRBJ2-5, with D possibly TRBD1 on 5 matching bases. CDR3 length: 17 residues. V was cut by 0 bases and J by 5 bases, with 20 bases left in between. The V gene's germline CDR1 is SGDLS and CDR2 YYNGEE. The CDR3, as DNA: TGTGCCAGCAGCGTAGGAAGGGGAACCAATTCCGGGGAGACCCAGTACTTC. Amino acids: CASSVGRGTNSGETQYF.